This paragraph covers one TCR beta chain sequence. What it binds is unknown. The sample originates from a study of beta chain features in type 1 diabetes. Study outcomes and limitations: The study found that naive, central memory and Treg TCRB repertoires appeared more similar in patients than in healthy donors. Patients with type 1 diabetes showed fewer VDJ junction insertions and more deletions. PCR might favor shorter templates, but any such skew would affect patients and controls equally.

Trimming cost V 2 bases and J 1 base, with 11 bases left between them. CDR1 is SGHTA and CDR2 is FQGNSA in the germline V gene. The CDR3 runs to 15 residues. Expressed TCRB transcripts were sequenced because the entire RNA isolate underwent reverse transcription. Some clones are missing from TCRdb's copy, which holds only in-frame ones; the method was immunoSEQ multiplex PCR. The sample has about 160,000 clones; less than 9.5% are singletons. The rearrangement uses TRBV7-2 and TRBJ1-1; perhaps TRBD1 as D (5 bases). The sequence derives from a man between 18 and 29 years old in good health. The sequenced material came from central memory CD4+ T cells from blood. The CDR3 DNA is TGTGCCAGCAGCTTAAGGTCGGACAAGAACACTGAAGCTTTCTTT. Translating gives CASSLRSDKNTEAFF.